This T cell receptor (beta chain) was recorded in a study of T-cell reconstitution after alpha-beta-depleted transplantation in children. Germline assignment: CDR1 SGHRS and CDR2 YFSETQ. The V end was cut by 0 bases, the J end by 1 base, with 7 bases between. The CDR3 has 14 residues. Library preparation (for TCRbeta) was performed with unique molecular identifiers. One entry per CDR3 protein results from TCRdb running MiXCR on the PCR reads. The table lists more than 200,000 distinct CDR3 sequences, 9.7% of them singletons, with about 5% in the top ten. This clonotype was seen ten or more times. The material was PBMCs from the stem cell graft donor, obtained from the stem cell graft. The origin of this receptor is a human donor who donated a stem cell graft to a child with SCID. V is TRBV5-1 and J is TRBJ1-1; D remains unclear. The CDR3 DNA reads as TGCGCCAGCAGCTTGGAGACACAGAACACTGAAGCTTTCTTT. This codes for CASSLETQNTEAFF.